The next 21 T cell receptor beta chains were all read from a single sample in a study of PD-1 blockade in classical Hodgkin lymphoma. No patient escaped relapse after autologous stem cell transplantation, and brentuximab vedotin exposure varied. Produced via immunoSEQ multiplex PCR; TCRdb's table is partial and in-frame only. Counted here are under 75,000 clones, approximately 90% occurring once; the ten biggest clones make up more than 5%. Here the sequenced sample was peripheral blood mononuclear cells (PBMCs), taken before the second cycle of nivolumab. Receptors originate from a human donor with classical Hodgkin lymphoma.

V is TRBV29-1 and J is TRBJ1-1; tentative D call: TRBD1 (5 bases). V dropped 5 bases and J dropped 10 bases, with 23 bases sitting between them. Germline CDR1 is SQVTM and CDR2 is ANQGSEA. The CDR3 totals 14 residues. The chain's CDR3 is CSVLPAGTLSGAFF. The CDR3 DNA follows: TGCAGCGTTCTCCCCGCCGGGACCCTAAGCGGAGCTTTCTTT.

This clone turned up a few times. The V and J genes are TRBV5-1 and TRBJ1-6; D call uncertain. The CDR3 sequence is 12 residues long. From germline, CDR1 is SGHRS and CDR2 YFSETQ. The V and J ends lost 0 bases and 8 bases respectively, with 3 bases between them. The CDR3 region is CASSLGDSPLHF. The CDR3 coding sequence is TGCGCCAGCAGCTTGGGGGATTCACCCCTCCACTTT.

The V call is TRBV6-6, the J call TRBJ1-1; a weak D match, TRBD1 (6 bases). The germline V and J ends were trimmed by 2 bases and 7 bases, with 11 bases remaining between them. This CDR3 region has 13 residues. The germline V gene has CDR1 MNHNY and CDR2 SVGAGI (reference sequence). Here the CDR3 DNA reads TGTGCCAGCAGTTACATTACAGGGCATGAAGCTTTCTTT. The encoded protein is CASSYITGHEAFF.

The chain couples TRBV5-1 to TRBJ2-3, with 8 bases lining up with TRBD1. This CDR3 contains 14 residues. J gave up 3 bases and V 4 bases, and 4 bases lay outside the gene matches. Germline V gene lookup returns CDR1 SGHRS and CDR2 YFSETQ. The CDR3, as DNA: TGCGCCAGCAGCAGAACAGGGGGTACAGATACGCAGTATTTT. Amino acids: CASSRTGGTDTQYF. The full variable domain, completed using reference TRBV5-1 and TRBJ2-3, is KAGVTQTPRYLIKTRGQQVTLSCSPISGHRSVSWYQQTPGQGLQFLFEYFSETQRNKGNFPGRFSGRQFSNSRSEMNVSTLELGDSALYLCASSRTGGTDTQYFGPGTRLTVL.

Here the CDR3 DNA reads TGTGCCACCTCCTCGTCAGGCAATCAGCCCCAGCATTTT. Its protein is CATSSSGNQPQHF. The rearrangement links TRBV19 to TRBJ1-5; D remains ambiguous. Germline values: CDR1 LNHDA, CDR2 SQIVND (reference sequence). Trimming stripped 10 bases from V and 2 bases from J, with 12 bases between. This CDR3 contains 13 residues.

The chain is built from TRBV5-1 and TRBJ1-2; perhaps TRBD1 as D (5 bases). Germline V CDR1 and CDR2: SGHRS, YFSETQ. Deletions cut 0 bases from V and 2 bases from J, with 11 bases between. This CDR3 is built from 15 residues. The CDR3 DNA is TGCGCCAGCAGCTTGGTGGCGGGGGAAAACTATGGCTACACCTTC. Encoded protein: CASSLVAGENYGYTF.

The chain combines TRBV5-1 with TRBJ1-1; TRBD1 might be the D (6 bases). The CDR3 covers 15 residues. Trimming took off 1 base at V and 6 bases at J, with 16 bases between the two ends. Germline V CDR1 and CDR2: SGHRS, YFSETQ. The CDR3 loop is CASSLPDGGGPEAFF. The CDR3 DNA is TGCGCCAGCAGCTTGCCAGACGGAGGGGGACCTGAAGCTTTCTTT.

This chain joins TRBV4-2 and TRBJ2-7; TRBD2 matches 11 bases. There are 17 residues in the CDR3. Looked up from germline, CDR1 is LGHNA and CDR2 is YNFKEQ. V lost 0 bases to trimming and J lost 1 base; unmatched junction nucleotides: 5. DNA of the CDR3: TGTGCCAGCAGCCAAGACCTAGCGGGGGGTACTTCCTACGAGCAGTACTTC. It specifies CASSQDLAGGTSYEQYF.

This chain links TRBV4-1 with TRBJ2-7, with D possibly TRBD1 on 5 matching bases. CDR1 and CDR2 (germline): MGHRA, YSYEKL. The CDR3 covers 16 residues. Trimming pared 0 bases from V and 1 base from J, leaving 13 bases between. Here the CDR3 reads CASSQDRPRGSYEQYF. CDR3 DNA sequence: TGCGCCAGCAGCCAAGATCGGCCTAGGGGATCCTACGAGCAGTACTTC.

A single count supports this clone. The chain combines TRBV10-2 with TRBJ2-1; D may be TRBD1 (5 bases). From germline, CDR1 is WSHSY and CDR2 SAAADI. V was clipped by 10 bases and J by 9 bases, with 16 bases between them. This CDR3 has 12 amino acids. CDR3 protein: CATNSGALEQFF. The CDR3 DNA follows: TGCGCCACCAACTCTGGGGCACTTGAGCAGTTCTTC.

The chain employs TRBV28 and TRBJ2-2; 11 nucleotides line up with TRBD2. Germline V gene lookup returns CDR1 MDHEN and CDR2 SYDVKM. The CDR3 runs 17 residues. CDR3 protein: CTSRLAGLNVNTGELFF. The CDR3 coding sequence is TGTACCTCGAGACTAGCGGGGCTTAATGTGAACACCGGGGAGCTGTTTTTT.

As regards this clone: This same CDR3 is encoded by further DNA sequences in the sample. CDR3 in amino acids: CASSPGQENQPQHF. The CDR3 nucleotides are TGCGCCAGCAGCCCGGGACAGGAAAATCAGCCCCAGCATTTT. The chain recombines TRBV5-1 with TRBJ1-5; TRBD1 agrees at 8 bases. V lost 4 bases to trimming and J lost 4 bases; unmatched junction nucleotides: 4. The CDR3 has 14 residues. Per germline, CDR1 SGHRS and CDR2 YFSETQ.

The chain couples TRBV2 to TRBJ1-1, with D possibly being TRBD1 (6 bases). CDR3 length equals 15 residues. CDR1 SNHLY and CDR2 FYNNEI come from the germline V gene. The V end was cut by 6 bases, the J end by 0 bases, with 14 bases between. The CDR3 bases are TGTGCCAGCAGGCTCCGAGGGGGAATGAACACTGAAGCTTTCTTT. Translated: CASRLRGGMNTEAFF.

CDR3 nucleotides: TGTGCCAGCAGCCTAGTGGGTGGCTACACCTTC. Translated: CASSLVGGYTF. The gene calls are TRBV6-1 and TRBJ1-2; D is undetermined. Germline V gene sequence: CDR1 MNHNS, CDR2 SASEGT. The CDR3 runs 11 residues. The V gene lost 6 bases and the J gene lost 7 bases, with 9 bases spanning the gap.

The J gene is TRBJ2-1, the V gene TRBV6-5; 9 bases agree with TRBD1. Germline CDR1 and CDR2: MNHEY and SVGAGI. V shed 6 bases and J 9 bases; nucleotides not matched to a gene: 12. This CDR3 spans 15 amino acids. CDR3: CASSRRGTGTIEQFF. The DNA for the CDR3 is TGTGCCAGCAGCCGAAGAGGGACAGGGACAATTGAGCAGTTCTTC.

For this clone: Other DNA sequences within the sample encode an identical CDR3. The rearrangement uses TRBV5-1 and TRBJ2-3, with TRBD2 matching 10 bases. Germline-derived CDR1 and CDR2 are SGHRS and YFSETQ. There are 14 residues in the CDR3. V trimming: 7 bases; J trimming: 1 base; junction bases outside the gene matches: 3. The CDR3 nucleotides read TGCGCCAGCCGTGGACTAGCGGGCACAGATACGCAGTATTTT. Translating it yields CASRGLAGTDTQYF. Using reference TRBV5-1 and TRBJ2-3 for the parts outside the CDR3, the full variable domain is KAGVTQTPRYLIKTRGQQVTLSCSPISGHRSVSWYQQTPGQGLQFLFEYFSETQRNKGNFPGRFSGRQFSNSRSEMNVSTLELGDSALYLCASRGLAGTDTQYFGPGTRLTVL.

The chain recombines TRBV5-1 with TRBJ2-1; weak D call: TRBD2 (6 bases). V was trimmed by 1 base and J by 6 bases, leaving 17 bases between them. The length of the CDR3 is 16 residues. CDR1 and CDR2 from the germline V gene are SGHRS and YFSETQ. CDR3: CASSLPPREVGNEQFF. For the CDR3, the DNA is TGCGCCAGCAGCTTGCCCCCCAGGGAGGTAGGCAATGAGCAGTTCTTC.

This clone was found once. The chain is built from TRBV5-1 and TRBJ2-2, with D possibly TRBD1 on 5 matching bases. This CDR3 spans 15 amino acids. Trimming took 0 bases from V and 3 from J, leaving 9 bases between them. Germline CDR1 and CDR2: SGHRS and YFSETQ. The CDR3 nucleotides are TGCGCCAGCAGCTTGGGGGGCTATGACACCGGGGAGCTGTTTTTT. Translated: CASSLGGYDTGELFF.

The chain combines TRBV5-5 with TRBJ2-2, with D unresolved. Germline V gives CDR1 SGHKS, CDR2 YYEKEE (reference sequence). This CDR3 comprises 14 residues. Trimming removed 0 bases from V and 4 bases from J, with 7 bases in between. Written as DNA, the CDR3 is TGTGCCAGCAGCTTGGGACATGCCACCGGGGAGCTGTTTTTT. Amino acids: CASSLGHATGELFF.

This clone was seen only a few times. This chain links TRBV7-9 with TRBJ1-2, with 10 bases fitting TRBD1. The CDR3 has 14 amino acids. Unmatched junction bases numbered 6, after V lost 4 bases and J lost 7 bases. Germline lookup yields CDR1 SEHNR and CDR2 FQNEAQ (reference sequence). Here the CDR3 DNA reads TGTGCCAGCAGCTACCCGGGACAGGGGATTGGCTACACCTTC. Translated, it gives CASSYPGQGIGYTF. Together with reference TRBV7-9 and TRBJ1-2, the CDR3 gives the full variable domain: DTGVSQNPRHKITKRGQNVTFRCDPISEHNRLYWYRQTLGQGPEFLTYFQNEAQLEKSRLLSDRFSAERPKGSFSTLEIQRTEQGDSAMYLCASSYPGQGIGYTFGSGTRLTVV.

The chain uses TRBV29-1 and TRBJ1-1, with D perhaps TRBD1 (6 bases). Germline V CDR1 and CDR2: SQVTM, ANQGSEA. V lost 6 bases, J lost 7 bases, and 15 bases lay in between. The CDR3 is 12 amino acids. Written as DNA, the CDR3 is TGCAGCGTCGGGGCAGGGGTTGATGAAGCTTTCTTT. Its protein product is CSVGAGVDEAFF.